This record covers a single T cell receptor beta chain. The antigen remains unidentified. Using immunoSEQ multiplex PCR, the repertoire was profiled, and TCRdb retains in-frame clones only, with some absent. The repertoire holds 95,000 to 100,000 clones, with around 90% as singletons. This specimen belongs to a study of siplizumab effects on memory and regulatory T cells. Notes on the study in general: In the presence of siplizumab, alloreactive sequences traceable to unstimulated CD4+ memory cells were significantly reduced. For siplizumab cultures, the suppressive function of their proliferating Tregs was not confirmed. An assignable naive or memory phenotype was lacking in roughly 80-95% of proliferating CD4+ or CD8+ clones.

This clonotype originated in a human donor in good health. Input material: non-Treg CD4+ T cells sorted from blood.

The CDR3 loop is CASSARQGAGGYTF. DNA of the CDR3: TGTGCCAGCAGCGCCCGACAGGGGGCCGGTGGCTACACCTTC. The V and J genes are TRBV9 and TRBJ1-2; TRBD1 matches at 10 bases. Germline V gene lookup returns CDR1 SGDLS and CDR2 YYNGEE. The CDR3 has 14 amino acids. V was clipped by 3 bases and J by 7 bases; unmatched bases: 6.